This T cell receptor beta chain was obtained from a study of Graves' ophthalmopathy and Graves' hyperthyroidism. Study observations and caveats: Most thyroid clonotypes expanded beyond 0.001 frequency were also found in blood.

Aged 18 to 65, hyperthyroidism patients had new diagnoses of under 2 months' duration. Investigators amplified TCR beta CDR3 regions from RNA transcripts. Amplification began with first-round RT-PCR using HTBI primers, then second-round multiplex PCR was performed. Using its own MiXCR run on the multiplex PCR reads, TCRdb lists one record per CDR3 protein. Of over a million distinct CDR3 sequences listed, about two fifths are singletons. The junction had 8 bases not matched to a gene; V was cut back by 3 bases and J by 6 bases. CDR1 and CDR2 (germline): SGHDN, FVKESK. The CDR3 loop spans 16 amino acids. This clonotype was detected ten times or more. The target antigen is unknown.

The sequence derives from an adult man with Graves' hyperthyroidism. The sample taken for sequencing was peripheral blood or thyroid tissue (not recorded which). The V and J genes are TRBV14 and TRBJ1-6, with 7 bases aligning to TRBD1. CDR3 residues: CASSHRGLGGNSPLHF. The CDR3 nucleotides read TGTGCCAGCAGCCATAGGGGGCTTGGGGGTAATTCACCCCTCCACTTT.